This entry lists 8 T cell receptor beta chains sequenced from one sample in a study of shared clonotypes between healthy human individuals. The data were produced by immunoSEQ multiplex PCR, yet TCRdb's version contains in-frame clones alone and is incomplete. The table has about 2,500,000 clones, approximately 90% seen once. Sample: naive CD4+ T cells sorted from blood. The subset is: CD45RA+ positively selected. Receptors were obtained from a man aged 18-30 years in good health.

This chain joins TRBV18 and TRBJ2-7, with D perhaps matching TRBD2 (5 bases). V was clipped by 6 bases and J by 6 bases, with 18 bases between them. CDR3 length: 14 amino acids. Germline lookup yields CDR1 KGHSH and CDR2 LQKENI. The CDR3 nucleotides are TGTGCCAGCTCGGGGAGTGCCTCCGGAAGCGAGCAGTACTTC. Residues: CASSGSASGSEQYF.

This chain links TRBV28 with TRBJ2-2; D might be TRBD1 or TRBD2, each matching 5 bases. Germline loops: CDR1 MDHEN, CDR2 SYDVKM. Trimming stripped 4 bases from V and 5 bases from J, with 17 bases between. The CDR3 consists of 16 residues. CDR3 sequence reads: CASSWGEGVWTGELFF. The CDR3 DNA reads as TGTGCCAGCAGTTGGGGAGAAGGGGTTTGGACCGGGGAGCTGTTTTTT.

J is TRBJ1-6 and V is TRBV30; TRBD1 agrees at 7 bases. CDR3 length: 15 residues. V trimming: 2 bases; J trimming: 5 bases; junction bases outside the gene matches: 6. Germline loops: CDR1 GTSNPN, CDR2 SVGIG (reference sequence). The CDR3 DNA reads as TGTGCCTGGAGTCCAGTAGACAGGGATAATTCACCCCTCCACTTT. Residues: CAWSPVDRDNSPLHF.

This chain connects TRBV6-4 to TRBJ1-2; maybe TRBD1 (6 bases). V was pared by 6 bases and J by 7 bases, with 15 bases between. The CDR3 has 13 residues. The germline CDR1 and CDR2 sequences are MRHNA and SNTAGT. CDR3 coding DNA: TGTGCCAGCAGCGCACAGGGCATTGGTGGCTACACCTTC. The encoded protein is CASSAQGIGGYTF.

V and J are TRBV10-3 and TRBJ1-3, with TRBD1 matching over 8 bases. The CDR3 runs 15 residues. The germline V gene has CDR1 ENHRY and CDR2 SYGVKD. V shed 6 bases and J 0 bases; nucleotides not matched to a gene: 4. CDR3 residues: CAIRLTGGSGNTIYF. The CDR3 DNA follows: TGTGCCATCAGGCTCACAGGGGGCTCTGGAAACACCATATATTTT.

This CDR3 is CASSLADRSYEQYF. The CDR3 DNA reads as TGTGCCAGCAGCTTAGCGGACCGATCCTACGAGCAGTACTTC. The chain couples TRBV7-9 to TRBJ2-7; unclear D gene. CDR3 length equals 14 residues. V was pared by 0 bases and J by 1 base, with 7 bases between. Germline CDR1 is SEHNR and CDR2 is FQNEAQ (reference sequence).

The chain joins TRBV29-1 to TRBJ2-5, with 7 bases identical to TRBD2. Germline V gene lookup returns CDR1 SQVTM and CDR2 ANQGSEA. This CDR3 is 14 amino acids long. With 3 bases clipped from V and 7 bases from J, the junction kept 11 bases outside the gene matches. CDR3 coding DNA: TGCAGCGTTGAGCGGGAGCTGCGTTTCGGGACCCAGTACTTC. Translated: CSVERELRFGTQYF.

The CDR3 here is CASSLAWGTGGVYEQYF. Here the CDR3 DNA reads TGCGCCAGCAGCTTGGCATGGGGGACCGGAGGAGTCTACGAGCAGTACTTC. The J gene is TRBJ2-7, the V gene TRBV5-1, with D possibly called TRBD1 or TRBD2 (5 bases each). V lost 0 bases, J lost 3 bases, and 19 bases lay in between. Germline assignment: CDR1 SGHRS and CDR2 YFSETQ. The CDR3 is 17 residues long.